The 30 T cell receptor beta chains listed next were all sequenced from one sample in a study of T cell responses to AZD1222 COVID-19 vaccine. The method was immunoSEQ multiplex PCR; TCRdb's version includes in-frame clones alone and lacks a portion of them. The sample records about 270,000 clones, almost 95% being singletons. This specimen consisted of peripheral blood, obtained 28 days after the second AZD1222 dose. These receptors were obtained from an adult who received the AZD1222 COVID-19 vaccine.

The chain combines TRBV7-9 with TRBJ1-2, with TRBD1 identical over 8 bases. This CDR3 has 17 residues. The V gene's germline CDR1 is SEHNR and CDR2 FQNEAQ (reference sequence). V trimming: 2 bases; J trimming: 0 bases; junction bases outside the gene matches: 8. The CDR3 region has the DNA TGTGCCAGCAGCTTACCGGGCAGGGGGCAGTCTAACTATGGCTACACCTTC. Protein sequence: CASSLPGRGQSNYGYTF.

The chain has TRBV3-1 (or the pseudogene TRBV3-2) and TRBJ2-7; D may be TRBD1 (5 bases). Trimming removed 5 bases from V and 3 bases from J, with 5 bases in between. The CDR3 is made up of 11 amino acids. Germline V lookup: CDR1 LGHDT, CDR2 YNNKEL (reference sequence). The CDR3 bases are TGTGCCAGCAGCGACAGCTACGAGCAGTACTTC. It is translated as CASSDSYEQYF.

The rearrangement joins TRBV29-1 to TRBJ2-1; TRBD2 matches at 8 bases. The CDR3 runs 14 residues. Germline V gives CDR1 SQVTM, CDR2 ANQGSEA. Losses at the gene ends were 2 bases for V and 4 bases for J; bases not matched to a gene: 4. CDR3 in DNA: TGCAGCGTTGAACGGAGCGGGAGTTACAATGAGCAGTTCTTC. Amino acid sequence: CSVERSGSYNEQFF.

CDR3 in DNA: TGCAGCGCCTTTACAGGATATGGCTACACCTTC. Its translation: CSAFTGYGYTF. V gene TRBV29-1 combines with J gene TRBJ1-2, with D perhaps matching TRBD1 (5 bases). Trimming stripped 7 bases from V and 5 bases from J, with 11 bases between. The germline V gene encodes CDR1 SQVTM and CDR2 ANQGSEA. The CDR3 runs to 11 residues. Based on the CDR3 plus reference TRBV29-1 and TRBJ1-2, the full variable domain is SAVISQKPSRDICQRGTSLTIQCQVDSQVTMMFWYRQQPGQSLTLIATANQGSEATYESGFVIDKFPISRPNLTFSTLTVSNMSPEDSSIYLCSAFTGYGYTFGSGTRLTVV.

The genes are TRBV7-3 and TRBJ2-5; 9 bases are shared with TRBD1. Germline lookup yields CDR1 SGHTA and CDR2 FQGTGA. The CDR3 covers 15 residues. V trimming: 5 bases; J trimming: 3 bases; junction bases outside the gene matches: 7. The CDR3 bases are TGTGCCAGCAGCCCTATGGGGGACAGGGAAGAGACCCAGTACTTC. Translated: CASSPMGDREETQYF.

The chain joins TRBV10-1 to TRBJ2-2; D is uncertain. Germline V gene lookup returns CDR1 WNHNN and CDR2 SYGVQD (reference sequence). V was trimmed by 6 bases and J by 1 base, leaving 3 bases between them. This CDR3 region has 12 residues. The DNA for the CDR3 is TGCGCCAGCAGCCGGAACACCGGGGAGCTGTTTTTT. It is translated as CASSRNTGELFF.

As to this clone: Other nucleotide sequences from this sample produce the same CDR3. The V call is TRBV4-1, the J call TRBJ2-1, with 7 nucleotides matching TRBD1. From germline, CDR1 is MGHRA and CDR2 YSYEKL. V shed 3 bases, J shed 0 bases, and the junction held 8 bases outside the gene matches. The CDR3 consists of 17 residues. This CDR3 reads CASSQGPGQSSYNEQFF. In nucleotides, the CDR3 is TGCGCCAGCAGCCAGGGCCCGGGACAGTCCTCCTACAATGAGCAGTTCTTC.

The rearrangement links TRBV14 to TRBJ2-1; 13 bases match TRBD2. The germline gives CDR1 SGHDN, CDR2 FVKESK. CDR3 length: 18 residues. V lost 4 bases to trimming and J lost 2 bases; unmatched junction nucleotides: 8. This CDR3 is CASSLGTSGARAYNEQFF. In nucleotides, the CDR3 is TGTGCCAGCAGCCTTGGGACTAGCGGGGCAAGGGCCTACAATGAGCAGTTCTTC.

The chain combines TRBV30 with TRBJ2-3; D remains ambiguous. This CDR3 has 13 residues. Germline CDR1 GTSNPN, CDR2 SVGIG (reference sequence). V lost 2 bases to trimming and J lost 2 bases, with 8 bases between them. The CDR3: CAWSRLTTDTQYF. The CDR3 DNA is TGTGCCTGGAGTCGGTTAACCACAGATACGCAGTATTTT.

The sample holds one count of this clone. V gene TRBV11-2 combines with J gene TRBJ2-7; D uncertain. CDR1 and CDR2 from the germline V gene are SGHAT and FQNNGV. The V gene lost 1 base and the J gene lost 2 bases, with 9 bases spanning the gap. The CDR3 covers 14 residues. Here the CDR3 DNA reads TGTGCCAGCAGCTTAGTCGGCAGGCCCTACGAGCAGTACTTC. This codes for CASSLVGRPYEQYF. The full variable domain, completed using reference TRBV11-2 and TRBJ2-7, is EAGVAQSPRYKIIEKRQSVAFWCNPISGHATLYWYQQILGQGPKLLIQFQNNGVVDDSQLPKDRFSAERLKGVDSTLKIQPAKLEDSAVYLCASSLVGRPYEQYFGPGTRLTVT.

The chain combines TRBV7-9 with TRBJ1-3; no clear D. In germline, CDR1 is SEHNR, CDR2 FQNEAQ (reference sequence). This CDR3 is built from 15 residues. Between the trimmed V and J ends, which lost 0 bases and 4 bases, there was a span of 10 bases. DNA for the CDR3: TGTGCCAGCAGCTTAGCCCGAGAAGGGGGAAACACCATATATTTT. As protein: CASSLAREGGNTIYF.

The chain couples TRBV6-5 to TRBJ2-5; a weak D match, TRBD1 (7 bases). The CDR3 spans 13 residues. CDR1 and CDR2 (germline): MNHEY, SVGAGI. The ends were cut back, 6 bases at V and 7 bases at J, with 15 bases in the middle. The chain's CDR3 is CASREGQSWTQYF. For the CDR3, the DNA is TGTGCCAGCAGGGAGGGACAGTCTTGGACCCAGTACTTC.

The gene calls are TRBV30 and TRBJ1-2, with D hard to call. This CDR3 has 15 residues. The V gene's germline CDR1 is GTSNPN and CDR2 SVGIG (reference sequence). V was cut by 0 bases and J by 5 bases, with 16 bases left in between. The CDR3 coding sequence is TGTGCCTGGAGTGTAAGGCAGGCCCTCCCTTATGGCTACACCTTC. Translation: CAWSVRQALPYGYTF. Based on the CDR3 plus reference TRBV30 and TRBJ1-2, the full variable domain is SQTIHQWPATLVQPVGSPLSLECTVEGTSNPNLYWYRQAAGRGLQLLFYSVGIGQISSEVPQNLSASRPQDRQFILSSKKLLLSDSGFYLCAWSVRQALPYGYTFGSGTRLTVV.

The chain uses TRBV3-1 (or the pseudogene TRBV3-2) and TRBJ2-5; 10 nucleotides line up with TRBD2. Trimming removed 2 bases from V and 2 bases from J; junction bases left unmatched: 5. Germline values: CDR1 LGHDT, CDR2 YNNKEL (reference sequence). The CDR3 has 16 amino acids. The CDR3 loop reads CASSQNPSGGQETQYF. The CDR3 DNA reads TGTGCCAGCAGCCAAAACCCTAGCGGGGGTCAAGAGACCCAGTACTTC.

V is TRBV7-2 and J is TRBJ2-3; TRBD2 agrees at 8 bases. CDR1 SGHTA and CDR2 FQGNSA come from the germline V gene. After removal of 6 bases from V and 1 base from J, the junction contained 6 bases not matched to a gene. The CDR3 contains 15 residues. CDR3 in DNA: TGTGCCAGCAGACCAGCGGGAGCCCGCACAGATACGCAGTATTTT. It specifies CASRPAGARTDTQYF.

CDR3 nucleotides: TGTGCCACCCTCGGGACTTACACTGAAGCTTTCTTT. It codes for CATLGTYTEAFF. The V call is TRBV28, the J call TRBJ1-1; weak D call: TRBD1 (5 bases). CDR1 MDHEN and CDR2 SYDVKM come from the germline V gene. V gave up 10 bases and J gave up 3 bases, with 12 bases separating them. The CDR3 spans 12 residues.

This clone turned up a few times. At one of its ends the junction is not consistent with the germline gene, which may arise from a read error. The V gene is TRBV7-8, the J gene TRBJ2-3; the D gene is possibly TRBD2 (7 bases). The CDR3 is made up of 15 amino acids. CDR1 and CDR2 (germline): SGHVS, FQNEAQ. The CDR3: CASSLAGGGPGTKVF. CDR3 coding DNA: TGTGCCAGCAGCTTAGCAGGGGGAGGGCCTGGGACTAAAGTTTTT.

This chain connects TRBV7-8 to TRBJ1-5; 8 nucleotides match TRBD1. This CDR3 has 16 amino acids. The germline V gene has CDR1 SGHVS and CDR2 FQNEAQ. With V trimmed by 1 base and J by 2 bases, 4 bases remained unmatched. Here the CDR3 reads CASSLGRGLGNQPQHF. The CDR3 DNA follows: TGTGCCAGCAGCTTAGGCAGGGGGCTAGGCAATCAGCCCCAGCATTTT.

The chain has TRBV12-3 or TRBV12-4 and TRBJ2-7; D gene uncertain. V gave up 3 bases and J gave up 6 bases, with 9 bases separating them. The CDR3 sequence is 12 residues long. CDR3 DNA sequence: TGTGCCAGCAGTTTCCGGGCCCTCGAGCAGTACTTC. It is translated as CASSFRALEQYF.

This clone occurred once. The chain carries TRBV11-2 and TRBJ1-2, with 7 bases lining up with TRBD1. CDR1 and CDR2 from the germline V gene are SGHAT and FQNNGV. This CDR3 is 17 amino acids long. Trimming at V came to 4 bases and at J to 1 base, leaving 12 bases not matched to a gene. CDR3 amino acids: CASSSPWQGVYNYGYTF. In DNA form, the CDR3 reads TGTGCCAGCAGCTCCCCGTGGCAGGGGGTATATAACTATGGCTACACCTTC.

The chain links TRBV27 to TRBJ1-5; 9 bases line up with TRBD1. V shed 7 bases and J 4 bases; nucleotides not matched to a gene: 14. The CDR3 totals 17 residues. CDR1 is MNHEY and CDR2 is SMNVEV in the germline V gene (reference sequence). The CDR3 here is CASNPRLLDRGNQPQHF. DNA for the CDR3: TGTGCCAGCAACCCCCGCCTCCTGGACAGGGGAAATCAGCCCCAGCATTTT.

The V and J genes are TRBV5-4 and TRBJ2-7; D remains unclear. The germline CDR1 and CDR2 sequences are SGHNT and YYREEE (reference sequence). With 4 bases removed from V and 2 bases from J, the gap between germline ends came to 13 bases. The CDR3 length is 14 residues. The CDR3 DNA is TGTGCCAGCAGCCGAGAACCCGTTGCCTACGAGCAGTACTTC. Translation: CASSREPVAYEQYF. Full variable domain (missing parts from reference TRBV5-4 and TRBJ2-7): ETGVTQSPTHLIKTRGQQVTLRCSSQSGHNTVSWYQQALGQGPQFIFQYYREEENGRGNFPPRFSGLQFPNYSSELNVNALELDDSALYLCASSREPVAYEQYFGPGTRLTVT.

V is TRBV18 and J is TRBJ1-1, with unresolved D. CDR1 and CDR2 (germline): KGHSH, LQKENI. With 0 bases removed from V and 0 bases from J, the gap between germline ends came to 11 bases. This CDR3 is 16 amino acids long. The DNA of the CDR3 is TGTGCCAGCTCACCACCAGAGGGAGCAATGAACACTGAAGCTTTCTTT. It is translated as CASSPPEGAMNTEAFF.

CDR3 bases: TGTGCCAGCAGTGAGGGCCATCCACCTGGGGCCAACGTCCTGACTTTC. Residues: CASSEGHPPGANVLTF. The rearrangement joins TRBV2 to TRBJ2-6; D uncertain. Trimming removed 3 bases at V and 2 bases at J, with 11 bases between. Per the germline V gene, CDR1 is SNHLY and CDR2 is FYNNEI. The CDR3 totals 16 residues. The variable domain in full, with the rest retrieved from reference TRBV2 and TRBJ2-6, is EPEVTQTPSHQVTQMGQEVILRCVPISNHLYFYWYRQILGQKVEFLVSFYNNEISEKSEIFDDQFSVERPDGSNFTLKIRSTKLEDSAMYFCASSEGHPPGANVLTFGAGSRLTVL.

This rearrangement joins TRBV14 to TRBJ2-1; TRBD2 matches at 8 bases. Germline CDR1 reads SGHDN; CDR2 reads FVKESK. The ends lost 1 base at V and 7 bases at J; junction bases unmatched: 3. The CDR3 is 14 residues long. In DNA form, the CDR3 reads TGTGCCAGCAGCCAAGCGGGGGGGCTAAATGAGCAGTTCTTC. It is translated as CASSQAGGLNEQFF.

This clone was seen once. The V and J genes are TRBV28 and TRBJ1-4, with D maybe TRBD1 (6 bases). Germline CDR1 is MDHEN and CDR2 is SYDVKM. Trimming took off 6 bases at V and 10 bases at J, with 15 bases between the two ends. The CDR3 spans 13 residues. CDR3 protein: CASSPGGGGKLFF. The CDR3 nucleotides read TGTGCCAGCAGCCCTGGAGGGGGTGGAAAACTGTTTTTT.

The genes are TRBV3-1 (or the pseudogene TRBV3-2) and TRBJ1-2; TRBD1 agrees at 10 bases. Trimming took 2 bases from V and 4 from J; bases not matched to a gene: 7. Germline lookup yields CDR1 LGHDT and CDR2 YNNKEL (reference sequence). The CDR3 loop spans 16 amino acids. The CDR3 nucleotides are TGTGCCAGCAGCCAACCCGGGACAGGGGCGACCTATGGCTACACCTTC. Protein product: CASSQPGTGATYGYTF.

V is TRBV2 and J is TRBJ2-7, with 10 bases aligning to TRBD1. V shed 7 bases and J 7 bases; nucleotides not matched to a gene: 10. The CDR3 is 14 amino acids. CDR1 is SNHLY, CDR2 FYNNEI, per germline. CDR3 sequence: CASTSGTGAGEQYF. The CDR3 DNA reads TGTGCCAGCACATCCGGGACAGGGGCGGGGGAGCAGTACTTC.

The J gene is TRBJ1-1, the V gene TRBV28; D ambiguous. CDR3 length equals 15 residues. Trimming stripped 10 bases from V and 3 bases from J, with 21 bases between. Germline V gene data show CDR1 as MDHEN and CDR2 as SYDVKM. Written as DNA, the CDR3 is TGTGCCACCCGAGTTGAGGGCGTCGGGGACACTGAAGCTTTCTTT. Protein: CATRVEGVGDTEAFF.

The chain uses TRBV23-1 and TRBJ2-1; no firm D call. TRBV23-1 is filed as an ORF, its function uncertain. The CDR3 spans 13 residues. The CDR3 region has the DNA TGCGCGCAGCAGCTTCTGAGGTCAAATGAGCAGTTCTTC. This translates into CAQQLLRSNEQFF.